Sequencing of this T cell receptor beta chain was carried out in a study of blood T cell repertoires in COVID-19. Study overall: Collection of acute and convalescent COVID-19 samples took place in the United States, Italy and Spain. In each case, the material was cDNA or gDNA derived from T cells, B-cell-depleted T cells, or PBMCs.

This CDR3 contains 12 residues. CDR1 is MNHEY and CDR2 is SMNVEV in the germline V gene (reference sequence). The V segment lost 5 bases and the J segment 4 bases; nucleotides outside the gene matches: 1. As originally analysed: Scientists estimated how many nucleated cells there were by amplifying reference gene primers. Profiled with immunoSEQ multiplex PCR; TCRdb holds only in-frame clones, not every one. V, J and clone size are those of that table, while D and trimming were read from the DNA. The sample consists of roughly 140,000 clones, roughly 87% of them appearing once. This sequence joins TRBV27 and TRBJ1-2, with 7 bases matching TRBD1. This receptor was taken from a man aged 65 to 85 with acute or convalescent COVID-19. The sample comprised peripheral blood. The CDR3 region has the DNA TGTGCCAGCAGTCCAGGGGGCTATGGCTACACCTTC. Amino acids: CASSPGGYGYTF.